This TCR beta chain was recovered during a study of blood T cell repertoires in COVID-19. The length of the CDR3 is 14 residues. Germline-derived CDR1 and CDR2 are KGHSH and LQKENI. With 4 bases removed from V and 7 bases from J, the gap between germline ends came to 17 bases. Cohort placement rested on clinical history that participants reported themselves. Two consecutive negative NP/OP PCR tests, clearance, or resolved symptoms defined Cohort 3 recovery. Assay: immunoSEQ multiplex PCR; the TCRdb copy retains only in-frame clones and omits some. Of a few hundred thousand clones listed, 87% are singletons.

This chain links TRBV18 with TRBJ2-7, with D perhaps matching TRBD1 (5 bases). Sequencing was carried out using PBMCs or T cells enriched from blood (not recorded which). The receptor comes from a woman aged 18-29 years who had recovered from COVID-19. Here the CDR3 DNA reads TGTGCCAGCTCACGCCTGACGGCCTCAGGGGAGCAGTACTTC. Its translation: CASSRLTASGEQYF. Looking up the rest from reference TRBV18 and TRBJ2-7 gives the full variable domain: NAGVMQNPRHLVRRRGQEARLRCSPMKGHSHVYWYRQLPEEGLKFMVYLQKENIIDESGMPKERFSAEFPKEGPSILRIQQVVRGDSAAYFCASSRLTASGEQYFGPGTRLTVT.